One sample yielded the 12 T cell receptor beta chains listed below, sequenced in a study of T cell responses to AZD1222 COVID-19 vaccine. Sequencing was performed with immunoSEQ multiplex PCR; in TCRdb, only in-frame clones are kept and a portion is missing. The sample lists 120,000 or so clones; roughly nine tenths were seen once. The source was peripheral blood, collected on day 0 of AZD1222 vaccination. These TCRs come from an adult in good health.

This rearrangement joins TRBV6-5 to TRBJ1-5, with 7 positions matching TRBD1. This CDR3 region has 16 residues. Germline V CDR1 and CDR2: MNHEY, SVGAGI. With 0 bases clipped from V and 7 bases from J, the junction kept 9 bases outside the gene matches. The CDR3 region is CASSYSTDRRIQPQHF. The CDR3 DNA reads as TGTGCCAGCAGTTACTCGACGGACAGGAGGATACAGCCCCAGCATTTT.

The CDR3 DNA is TGTGCCAGCAGCCCCGGACTAGCGGGAGCGACTGAAGAGACCCAGTACTTC. This gives the protein CASSPGLAGATEETQYF. The chain combines TRBV7-9 with TRBJ2-5, with 13 positions matching TRBD2. The CDR3 contains 17 residues. From germline, CDR1 is SEHNR and CDR2 FQNEAQ (reference sequence). V lost 5 bases, J lost 3 bases, and 9 bases stayed unmatched.

The CDR3: CASSMGGLSQPQHF. The CDR3 bases are TGTGCCAGTAGTATGGGGGGGTTGAGTCAGCCCCAGCATTTT. The chain couples TRBV19 to TRBJ1-5; D is perhaps TRBD1 (5 bases). Trimming shortened V by 3 bases and J by 6 bases, and 12 bases separated the two germline ends. The V gene's germline CDR1 is LNHDA and CDR2 SQIVND (reference sequence). The CDR3 runs 14 residues.

V usage is TRBV7-6 and J usage is TRBJ2-5; tentatively, D is TRBD1 (6 bases). The CDR3 is 15 amino acids. The V end was cut by 1 base, the J end by 5 bases, with 14 bases between. From germline, CDR1 is SGHVS and CDR2 FNYEAQ. CDR3: CASSLGPTGKETQYF. DNA for the CDR3: TGTGCCAGCAGCTTAGGACCTACAGGGAAGGAGACCCAGTACTTC.

J is TRBJ2-2 and V is TRBV5-4; D unclear. The germline V gene has CDR1 SGHNT and CDR2 YYREEE (reference sequence). This CDR3 comprises 14 residues. V lost 0 bases and J lost 2, with 5 bases in between. The CDR3 is CASSLDKNTGELFF. The CDR3 DNA follows: TGTGCCAGCAGCTTGGACAAAAACACCGGGGAGCTGTTTTTT. The variable domain in full, with the rest retrieved from reference TRBV5-4 and TRBJ2-2, is ETGVTQSPTHLIKTRGQQVTLRCSSQSGHNTVSWYQQALGQGPQFIFQYYREEENGRGNFPPRFSGLQFPNYSSELNVNALELDDSALYLCASSLDKNTGELFFGEGSRLTVL.

This chain connects TRBV3-1 (or the pseudogene TRBV3-2) to TRBJ1-5, with D uncertain. CDR1 LGHDT and CDR2 YNNKEL come from the germline V gene (reference sequence). Trimming pared 4 bases from V and 9 bases from J, leaving 16 bases between. This CDR3 has 14 residues. This chain's CDR3 is CASSLSPDASPQHF. As DNA, the CDR3 is TGTGCCAGCAGCCTGTCGCCGGATGCGTCGCCCCAGCATTTT.

In its sample, this clone was seen once. The rearrangement uses TRBV28 and TRBJ2-7; TRBD1 matches at 10 bases. V lost 2 bases to trimming and J lost 3 bases; unmatched junction nucleotides: 7. Germline CDR1 is MDHEN and CDR2 is SYDVKM. The CDR3 runs 16 residues. The CDR3 coding sequence is TGTGCCAGCAGTTTACTCCGTAGGACAGGGGGCTACGAGCAGTACTTC. As protein: CASSLLRRTGGYEQYF.

The chain is built from TRBV3-1 (or the pseudogene TRBV3-2) and TRBJ1-1; TRBD1 matches 7 bases. Per the germline V gene, CDR1 is LGHDT and CDR2 is YNNKEL (reference sequence). The CDR3 is made up of 15 amino acids. Losses at the gene ends were 4 bases for V and 3 bases for J; bases not matched to a gene: 8. The CDR3 sequence is CASSPWTGRDTEAFF. The CDR3 DNA sequence: TGTGCCAGCAGCCCATGGACAGGCCGGGACACTGAAGCTTTCTTT.

The chain employs TRBV24-1 and TRBJ2-5, with 7 bases that match TRBD1. Germline V CDR1 and CDR2: KGHDR, SFDVKD. The junction had 11 bases not matched to a gene; V was cut back by 5 bases and J by 3 bases. The CDR3 extends over 16 amino acids. The CDR3 bases are TGTGCCACCAGTGGAGCAGGGGGTCCCTCGAAAGAGACCCAGTACTTC. It is translated as CATSGAGGPSKETQYF.

The chain employs TRBV28 and TRBJ1-6; a possible D gene is TRBD1 (5 bases). Deletions cut 3 bases from V and 12 bases from J, with 21 bases between. Germline values: CDR1 MDHEN, CDR2 SYDVKM. CDR3 length equals 16 residues. The DNA for the CDR3 is TGTGCCAGCAGTTTCGGGGGAGGCACCCCGAGCCTACCCCTCCACTTT. This codes for CASSFGGGTPSLPLHF. The full variable domain, in which reference TRBV28 and TRBJ1-6 provide the parts outside the CDR3, is DVKVTQSSRYLVKRTGEKVFLECVQDMDHENMFWYRQDPGLGLRLIYFSYDVKMKEKGDIPEGYSVSREKKERFSLILESASTNQTSMYLCASSFGGGTPSLPLHFGNGTRLTVT.

V and J are TRBV7-8 and TRBJ1-5; 9 bases match TRBD1. The V gene end was trimmed by 1 base and the J gene end by 7 bases; junction bases not matched to a gene: 5. This CDR3 is 15 amino acids long. Germline V gene sequence: CDR1 SGHVS, CDR2 FQNEAQ. CDR3 loop: CASSLDGQGRQPQHF. In DNA, the CDR3 is TGTGCCAGCAGCTTAGACGGACAGGGGCGCCAGCCCCAGCATTTT.

The chain is built from TRBV29-1 and TRBJ1-1; no definite D call. Trimming stripped 5 bases from V and 0 bases from J, with 10 bases between. The CDR3 spans 13 residues. CDR1 is SQVTM, CDR2 ANQGSEA, per germline. The CDR3 nucleotides read TGCAGCGTTTCACAGAAGATGAACACTGAAGCTTTCTTT. Its protein is CSVSQKMNTEAFF.